These 3 T cell receptor beta chains were sequenced from one sample in a study of T cell repertoires in cytomegalovirus infection. TCRdb independently ran MiXCR on the reads; one entry per CDR3 protein. This table holds some 560,000 distinct CDR3 sequences, approximately 40% found once. Which antigens these TCRs recognize remains unknown. The sequencing used cultured PBMCs, collected from culture after CMV antigen stimulation. The receptors come from a human donor in good health (CMV status not recorded). Some clones in this sample may be carry-over from other donors' samples.

The CDR3, as DNA: TGTGCCAGCAGCTTGATAGGGATGGACTATGGCTACACCTTC. Its translation: CASSLIGMDYGYTF. The V call is TRBV7-9, the J call TRBJ1-2, with unresolved D. V lost 3 bases to trimming and J lost 3 bases, with 11 bases between them. This CDR3 is built from 14 residues. The germline V gene encodes CDR1 SEHNR and CDR2 FQNEAQ (reference sequence).

The chain links TRBV4-1 to TRBJ1-1; D unresolved. V lost 1 base and J 10 bases, leaving 13 bases between the germline ends. The CDR3 covers 13 residues. Germline lookup yields CDR1 MGHRA and CDR2 YSYEKL. This CDR3 is CASSQVGSQSAFF. CDR3 in DNA: TGCGCCAGCAGCCAAGTCGGATCTCAATCAGCTTTCTTT.

V is TRBV2 and J is TRBJ2-5; a weak D match, TRBD1 (6 bases). V lost 5 bases to trimming and J lost 3 bases, with 19 bases between them. The CDR3 totals 16 residues. CDR1 SNHLY and CDR2 FYNNEI come from the germline V gene. The CDR3 loop is CASSSPGQMGKETQYF. The CDR3 nucleotides are TGTGCCAGCAGTTCCCCCGGACAGATGGGGAAAGAGACCCAGTACTTC.